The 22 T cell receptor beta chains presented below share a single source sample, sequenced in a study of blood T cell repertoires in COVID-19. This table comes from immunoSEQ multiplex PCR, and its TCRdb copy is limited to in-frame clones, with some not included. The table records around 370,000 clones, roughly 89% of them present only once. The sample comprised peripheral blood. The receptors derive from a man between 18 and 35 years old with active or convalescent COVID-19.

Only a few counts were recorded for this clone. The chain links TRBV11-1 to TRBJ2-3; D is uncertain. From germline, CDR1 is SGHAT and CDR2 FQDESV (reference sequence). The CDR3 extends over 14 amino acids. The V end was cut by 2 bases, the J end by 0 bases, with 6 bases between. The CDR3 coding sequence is TGTGCCAGCAGCTTATCAGTGAGCACAGATACGCAGTATTTT. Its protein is CASSLSVSTDTQYF.

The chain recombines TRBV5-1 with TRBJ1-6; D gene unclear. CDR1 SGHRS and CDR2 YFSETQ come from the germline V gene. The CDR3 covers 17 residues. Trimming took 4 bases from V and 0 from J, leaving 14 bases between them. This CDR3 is CASSRPSGSSYNSPLHF. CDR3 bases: TGCGCCAGCAGCCGGCCGTCGGGGAGCTCCTATAATTCACCCCTCCACTTT.

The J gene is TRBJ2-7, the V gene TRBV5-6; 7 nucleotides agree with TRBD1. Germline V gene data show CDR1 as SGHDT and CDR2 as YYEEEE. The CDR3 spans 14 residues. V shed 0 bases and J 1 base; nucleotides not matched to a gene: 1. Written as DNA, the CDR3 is TGTGCCAGCAGCTTGGGGGACAGTTCCTACGAGCAGTACTTC. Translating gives CASSLGDSSYEQYF.

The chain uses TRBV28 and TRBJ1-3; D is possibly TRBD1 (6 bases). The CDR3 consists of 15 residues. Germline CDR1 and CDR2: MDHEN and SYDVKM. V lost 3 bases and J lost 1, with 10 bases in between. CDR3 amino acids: CASSLGTRSGNTIYF. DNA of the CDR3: TGTGCCAGCAGTTTGGGGACAAGGTCTGGAAACACCATATATTTT.

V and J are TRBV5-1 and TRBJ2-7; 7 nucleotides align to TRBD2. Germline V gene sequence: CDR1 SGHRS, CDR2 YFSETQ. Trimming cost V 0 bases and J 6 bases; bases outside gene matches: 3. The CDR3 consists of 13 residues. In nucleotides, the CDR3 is TGCGCCAGCAGCTTGGTAGCTAGCGGCGAGCAGTACTTC. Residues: CASSLVASGEQYF. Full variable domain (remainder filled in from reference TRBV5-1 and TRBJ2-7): KAGVTQTPRYLIKTRGQQVTLSCSPISGHRSVSWYQQTPGQGLQFLFEYFSETQRNKGNFPGRFSGRQFSNSRSEMNVSTLELGDSALYLCASSLVASGEQYFGPGTRLTVT.

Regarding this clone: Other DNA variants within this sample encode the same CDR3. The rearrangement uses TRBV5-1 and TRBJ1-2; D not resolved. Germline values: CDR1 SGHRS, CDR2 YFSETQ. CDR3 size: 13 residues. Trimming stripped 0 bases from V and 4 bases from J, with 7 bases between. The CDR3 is CASSLDGGYGYTF. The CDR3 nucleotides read TGCGCCAGCAGCTTGGACGGTGGCTATGGCTACACCTTC. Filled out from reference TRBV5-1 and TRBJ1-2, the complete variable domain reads KAGVTQTPRYLIKTRGQQVTLSCSPISGHRSVSWYQQTPGQGLQFLFEYFSETQRNKGNFPGRFSGRQFSNSRSEMNVSTLELGDSALYLCASSLDGGYGYTFGSGTRLTVV.

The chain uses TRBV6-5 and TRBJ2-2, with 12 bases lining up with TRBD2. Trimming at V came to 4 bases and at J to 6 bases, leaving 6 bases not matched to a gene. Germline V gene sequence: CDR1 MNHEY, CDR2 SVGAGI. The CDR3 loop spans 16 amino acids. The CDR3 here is CASSFGLAGNPGELFF. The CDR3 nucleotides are TGTGCCAGCAGTTTCGGACTAGCGGGAAACCCCGGGGAGCTGTTTTTT.

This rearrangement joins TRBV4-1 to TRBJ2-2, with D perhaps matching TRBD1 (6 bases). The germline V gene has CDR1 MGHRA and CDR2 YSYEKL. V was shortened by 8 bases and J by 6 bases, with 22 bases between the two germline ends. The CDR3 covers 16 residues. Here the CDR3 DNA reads TGCGCCAGCGGCCGACCCGGGACATCAGCGTCCGGGGAGCTGTTTTTT. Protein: CASGRPGTSASGELFF.

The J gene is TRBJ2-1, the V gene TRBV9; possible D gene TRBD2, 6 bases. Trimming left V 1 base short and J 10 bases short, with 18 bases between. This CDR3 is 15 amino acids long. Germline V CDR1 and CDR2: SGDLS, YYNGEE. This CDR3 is CASSVLQRAPEEQFF. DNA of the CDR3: TGTGCCAGCAGCGTACTTCAGCGGGCTCCGGAAGAGCAGTTCTTC.

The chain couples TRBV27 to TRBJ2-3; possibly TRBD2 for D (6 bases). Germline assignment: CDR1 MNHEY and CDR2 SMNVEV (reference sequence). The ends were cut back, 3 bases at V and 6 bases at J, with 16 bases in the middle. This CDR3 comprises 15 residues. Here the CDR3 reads CASSLRDGTGDTQYF. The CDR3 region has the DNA TGTGCCAGCAGTTTGAGAGATGGGACTGGGGATACGCAGTATTTT.

CDR3 coding DNA: TGTGCCAGCTCACCACCAGGGACAAAAGATTCACCCCTCCACTTT. Protein: CASSPPGTKDSPLHF. The chain couples TRBV18 to TRBJ1-6; the D gene is possibly TRBD1 (6 bases). Trimming stripped 0 bases from V and 8 bases from J, with 11 bases between. Germline values: CDR1 KGHSH, CDR2 LQKENI. This CDR3 has 15 amino acids.

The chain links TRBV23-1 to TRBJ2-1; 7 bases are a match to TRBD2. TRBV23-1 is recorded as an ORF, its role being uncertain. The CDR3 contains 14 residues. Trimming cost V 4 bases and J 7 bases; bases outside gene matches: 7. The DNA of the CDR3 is TGCGCCAGCAGTCCGGCGGGAGTGGGGAATGAGCAGTTCTTC. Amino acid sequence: CASSPAGVGNEQFF.

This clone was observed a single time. CDR3 sequence reads: CASSRRGLRTEAFF. CDR3 sequence (DNA): TGTGCCAGCAGTCGAAGGGGGCTTAGGACTGAAGCTTTCTTT. The chain carries TRBV28 and TRBJ1-1; TRBD1 matches at 7 bases. The CDR3 has 14 residues. The germline gives CDR1 MDHEN, CDR2 SYDVKM. V trimming: 5 bases; J trimming: 5 bases; junction bases outside the gene matches: 8.

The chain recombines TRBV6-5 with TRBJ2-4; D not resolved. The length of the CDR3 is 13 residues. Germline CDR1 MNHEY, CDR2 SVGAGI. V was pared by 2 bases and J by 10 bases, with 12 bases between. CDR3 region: CASSYNGFSIQYF. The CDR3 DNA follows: TGTGCCAGCAGTTACAACGGGTTCAGTATTCAGTACTTC.

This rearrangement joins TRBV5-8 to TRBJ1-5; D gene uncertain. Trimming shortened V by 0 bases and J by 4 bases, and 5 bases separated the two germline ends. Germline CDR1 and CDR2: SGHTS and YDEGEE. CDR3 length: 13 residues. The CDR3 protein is CASSLAGNQPQHF. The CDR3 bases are TGTGCCAGCAGCTTGGCAGGAAATCAGCCCCAGCATTTT.

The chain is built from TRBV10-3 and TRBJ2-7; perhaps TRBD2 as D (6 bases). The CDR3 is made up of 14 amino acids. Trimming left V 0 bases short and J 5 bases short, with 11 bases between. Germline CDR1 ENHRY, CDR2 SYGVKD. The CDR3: CAISESGGSHEQYF. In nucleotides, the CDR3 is TGTGCCATCAGTGAGTCTGGGGGGTCCCACGAGCAGTACTTC.

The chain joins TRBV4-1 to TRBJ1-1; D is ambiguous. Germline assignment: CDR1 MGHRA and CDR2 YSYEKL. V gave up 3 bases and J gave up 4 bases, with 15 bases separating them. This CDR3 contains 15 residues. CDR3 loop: CASSHRAGGSTEAFF. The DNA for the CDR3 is TGCGCCAGCAGCCATCGCGCAGGTGGCAGCACTGAAGCTTTCTTT.

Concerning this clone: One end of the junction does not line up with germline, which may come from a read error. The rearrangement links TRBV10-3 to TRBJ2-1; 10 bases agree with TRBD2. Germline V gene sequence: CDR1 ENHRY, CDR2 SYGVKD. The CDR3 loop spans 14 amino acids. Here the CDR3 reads CAISSGGAYNEQFF. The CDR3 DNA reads TGTGCCATCAGTAGCGGGGGGGCCTATAATGAGCAGTTCTTC.

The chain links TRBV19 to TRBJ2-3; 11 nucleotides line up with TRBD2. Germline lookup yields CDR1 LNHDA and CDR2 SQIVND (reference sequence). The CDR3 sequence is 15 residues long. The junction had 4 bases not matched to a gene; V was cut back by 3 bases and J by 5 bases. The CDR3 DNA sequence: TGTGCCAGTAGTATGTGGCTAGCGGGGGGAGATACGCAGTATTTT. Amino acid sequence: CASSMWLAGGDTQYF.

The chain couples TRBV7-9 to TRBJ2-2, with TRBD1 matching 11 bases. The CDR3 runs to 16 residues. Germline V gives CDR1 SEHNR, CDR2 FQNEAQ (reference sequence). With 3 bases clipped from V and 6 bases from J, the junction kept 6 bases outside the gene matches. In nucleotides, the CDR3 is TGTGCCAGCAGCTTCGGACAGGGGGCAATGGCCGGGGAGCTGTTTTTT. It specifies CASSFGQGAMAGELFF.

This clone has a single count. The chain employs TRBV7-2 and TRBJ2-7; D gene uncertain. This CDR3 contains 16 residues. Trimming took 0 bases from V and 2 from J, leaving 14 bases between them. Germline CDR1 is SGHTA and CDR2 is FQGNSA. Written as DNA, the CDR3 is TGTGCCAGCAGCTTAGCGCAGTCTGTCCTTACCTACGAGCAGTACTTC. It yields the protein CASSLAQSVLTYEQYF. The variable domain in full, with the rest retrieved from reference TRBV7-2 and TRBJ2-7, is GAGVSQSPSNKVTEKGKDVELRCDPISGHTALYWYRQSLGQGLEFLIYFQGNSAPDKSGLPSDRFSAERTGGSVSTLTIQRTQQEDSAVYLCASSLAQSVLTYEQYFGPGTRLTVT.

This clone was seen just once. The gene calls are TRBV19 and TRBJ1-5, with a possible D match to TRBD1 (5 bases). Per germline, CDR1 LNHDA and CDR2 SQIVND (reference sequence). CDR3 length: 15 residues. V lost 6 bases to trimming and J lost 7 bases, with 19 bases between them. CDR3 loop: CASSLQGGFGQPQHF. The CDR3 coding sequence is TGTGCCAGTAGCCTTCAGGGTGGGTTCGGGCAGCCCCAGCATTTT.